This T cell receptor (beta chain) was recorded in a study of cytomegalovirus exposure and HLA in healthy donors. Study findings and constraints: Later analysis suggested links between common viral pathogens and several top significant clusters. Among TCR sequences, most were rare, though some public TCRs appeared in many donors.

In the PCR, 60 Vbeta and 13 Jbeta primers were used. This table comes from immunoSEQ multiplex PCR, and its TCRdb copy is limited to in-frame clones, with some not included. The sample lists fewer than 45,000 clones, 80% occurring once. This CDR3 has 14 residues. V lost 5 bases and J lost 3, with 14 bases in between. Germline CDR1 reads SGHTA; CDR2 reads FQGNSA. Notes on this clone: Antigen specificity is unknown.

The source is a male donor in good health and CMV-seronegative. The chain joins TRBV7-2 to TRBJ2-7; the D gene is possibly TRBD1 (6 bases). The sequenced sample was PBMCs. The DNA for the CDR3 is TGTGCCAGCAGCCTCCCTGACAGGTTCTACGAGCAGTACTTC. As protein: CASSLPDRFYEQYF.